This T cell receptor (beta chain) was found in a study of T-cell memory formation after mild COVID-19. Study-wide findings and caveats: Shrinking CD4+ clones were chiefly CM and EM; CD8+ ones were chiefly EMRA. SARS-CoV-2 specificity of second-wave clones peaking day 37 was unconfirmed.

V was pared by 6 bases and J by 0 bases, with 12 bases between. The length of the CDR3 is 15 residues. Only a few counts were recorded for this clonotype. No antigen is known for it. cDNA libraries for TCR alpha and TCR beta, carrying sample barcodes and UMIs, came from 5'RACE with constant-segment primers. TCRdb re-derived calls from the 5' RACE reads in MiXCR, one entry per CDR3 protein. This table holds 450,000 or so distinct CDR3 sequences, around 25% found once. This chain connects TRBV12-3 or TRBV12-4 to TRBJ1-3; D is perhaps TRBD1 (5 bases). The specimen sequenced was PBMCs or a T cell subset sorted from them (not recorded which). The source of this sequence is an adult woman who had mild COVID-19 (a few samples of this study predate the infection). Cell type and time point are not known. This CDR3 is CASSSTASSGNTIYF. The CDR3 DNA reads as TGTGCCAGCAGCTCGACAGCTTCCTCTGGAAACACCATATATTTT.